The rows below give T cell receptor beta chains drawn from one sample of a study of glioma-infiltrating T cells after dendritic cell vaccination. Profiling relied on immunoSEQ multiplex PCR, and the TCRdb table lists in-frame clones only, not all of them. The top ten hold under 2.5% of the sample, which has 65,000 to 90,000 clones, approximately 80% seen once. Sequencing used blood, obtained before dendritic cell vaccination. All receptors derive from a human donor with glioblastoma. CDR3s include the opening cysteine and the closing phenylalanine or tryptophan. A D gene is named only where the DNA matches it firmly. Not all rows give a size; the values are once, few, many and, for expanded clones, a class.

abundance | j_gene | d_gene | v_gene | CDR3nt | CDR3aa
NA | TRBJ1-2 | NA | TRBV6-1 | TGTGCCAGTAATCCCAACTATGGCTACACCTTC | CASNPNYGYTF
NA | TRBJ1-1 | NA | TRBV21-1 | TGTGCCAGCAACTCCGATGGGGAGGGGGTGAACACTGAAGCTTTCTTT | CASNSDGEGVNTEAFF
NA | TRBJ2-5 | NA | TRBV5-8 | TGTGCCAGCAGGCCCGGGGTACTGATCCAAGAGACCCAGTACTTC | CASRPGVLIQETQYF
NA | TRBJ1-3 | NA | TRBV15 | TGTGCCACCAGCTCCCAAGGAGGCTTCAGCGCGGTCGGAAACACCATATATTTT | CATSSQGGFSAVGNTIYF
few | TRBJ1-1 | NA | TRBV2 | TGTGCCAGCAGTGGACAGTTGAACACTGAAGCTTTCTTT | CASSGQLNTEAFF
once | TRBJ1-4 | TRBD1 | TRBV12-5 | TGTGCTAGTGGGAAGGGACAGGGTAATGAAAAACTGTTTTTT | CASGKGQGNEKLFF
NA | TRBJ2-7 | NA | TRBV5-4 | TGTGCCAGCAGCTTAAACCAGGGACTCGAGCAGTACTTC | CASSLNQGLEQYF
NA | TRBJ1-2 | TRBD1 | TRBV5-4 | TGTGCCAGCAGCTTGGGACAGGGAGATCAAGGCTACACCTTC | CASSLGQGDQGYTF
NA | TRBJ2-7 | NA | TRBV6-1 | TGTGCCAGCAGTCCCTCGGGGGACAGACCCTACGAGCAGTACTTC | CASSPSGDRPYEQYF
NA | TRBJ1-6 | NA | TRBV5-1 | TGCGCCAGCAGCTTGGGCGGTCCCAGGGATTCACCCCTCCACTTT | CASSLGGPRDSPLHF
NA | TRBJ1-2 | NA | TRBV5-1 | TGCGCCAGCAGCTCCCCAGGCGTCAACTATGGCTACACCTTC | CASSSPGVNYGYTF